This T cell receptor beta chain was documented in a study of blood T cell repertoires in COVID-19. Across the study: Samples taken during acute and convalescent COVID-19 were collected in the United States, Italy and Spain. PBMCs, B-cell-depleted T cells, or T cells provided the cDNA or gDNA that made up the material.

After removal of 5 bases from V and 5 bases from J, the junction contained 7 bases not matched to a gene. Germline CDR1 MNHEY, CDR2 SVGEGT. This CDR3 is built from 15 residues. How the authors handled the data: Amplification of reference gene primers provided the estimated nucleated cell counts. The protocol was immunoSEQ multiplex PCR, while the TCRdb copy is restricted to in-frame clones and leaves out a portion. V and J calls and clone size are as listed in that table; D and trimming were resolved from the DNA. In the table there are about 67,000 clones, about 86% of which are singletons. J is TRBJ2-1 and V is TRBV6-2 or TRBV6-3, with TRBD2 matching 9 bases. The clonotype originates from a man aged 45 to 65 with active COVID-19. The sample comprised peripheral blood. The CDR3 DNA is TGTGCCAGCAGTCGACCCAGACTAGCGGACAATGAGCAGTTCTTC. Amino acids: CASSRPRLADNEQFF.